This T cell receptor beta chain emerged from a study of blood T cell repertoires in COVID-19. Study as a whole: Sites in the United States, Italy and Spain provided acute and convalescent COVID-19 samples.

The germline gives CDR1 MNHNS, CDR2 SASEGT. V was clipped by 0 bases and J by 0 bases, with 13 bases between them. The CDR3 is made up of 17 amino acids. While infection was still active, Seattle patients were enrolled and then followed longitudinally. TCRdb's table, derived via immunoSEQ multiplex PCR, lists solely in-frame clones and lacks some. The sample shows fewer than 600,000 clones, roughly nine tenths of them seen only once. The TCR was taken from a man aged 18-30 years with COVID-19, enrolled during active disease. The V gene is TRBV6-1, the J gene TRBJ2-3; tentative D call: TRBD1 (6 bases). The sequenced sample consisted of peripheral blood. The CDR3 sequence is CASSEATGGGSTDTQYF. In nucleotides, the CDR3 is TGTGCCAGCAGTGAAGCAACTGGGGGCGGGAGCACAGATACGCAGTATTTT.